This T cell receptor (beta chain) appears in the sequencing data of a study of cytomegalovirus exposure and HLA in healthy donors. The PCR employed 60 Vbeta primers together with 13 Jbeta primers. The data were produced by immunoSEQ multiplex PCR, yet TCRdb's version contains in-frame clones alone and is incomplete. This table holds about 140,000 clones, 65% to 80% found once. This CDR3 has 15 amino acids. The V end lost 5 bases, the J end lost 1 base, and 12 bases lay between the germline ends. Germline CDR1 reads KGHSH; CDR2 reads LQKENI. The sample consisted of PBMCs. The TCR comes from a human donor in good health. The rearrangement uses TRBV18 and TRBJ2-1; D remains unclear. CDR3 DNA: TGTGCCAGCTCAGAGGCTAGTCTATCCTACAATGAGCAGTTCTTC. Its protein product is CASSEASLSYNEQFF.